This T cell receptor beta chain emerged from a study of molecular identifiers for immune sequencing clone quantification. Study results and limitations: More than 97% of effector molecules, versus under 1% of naive-cell molecules, belonged to clones above 20 RNA copies.

This CDR3 is 15 amino acids long. Trimming took off 0 bases at V and 3 bases at J, with 9 bases between the two ends. Germline V CDR1 and CDR2: LGHNA, YNFKEQ. Preparation of naive CD8 libraries involved roughly 18,000 to 1,100,000 sorted cells and 10%, 30% or 50% RNA. Only a few counts were recorded for this clonotype. Its antigen is undetermined. TCRdb itself ran the PCR reads through MiXCR, one entry per CDR3 protein. The sample shows more than 450,000 distinct CDR3 sequences, about 21% of them seen only once. The TCR comes from a human donor in good health. Some libraries in this study had Jurkat cell RNA spiked in. The chain combines TRBV4-2 with TRBJ2-1; D not resolved. Input material: naive CD8+ T cells from blood, with Jurkat cell RNA spiked in. Regarding subset: FACS-sorted CD8+CD4-CCR7+CD45RA+ naive T cells. CDR3 loop: CASSQEARDYNEQFF. CDR3 nucleotide sequence: TGTGCCAGCAGCCAAGAGGCGCGAGACTACAATGAGCAGTTCTTC.